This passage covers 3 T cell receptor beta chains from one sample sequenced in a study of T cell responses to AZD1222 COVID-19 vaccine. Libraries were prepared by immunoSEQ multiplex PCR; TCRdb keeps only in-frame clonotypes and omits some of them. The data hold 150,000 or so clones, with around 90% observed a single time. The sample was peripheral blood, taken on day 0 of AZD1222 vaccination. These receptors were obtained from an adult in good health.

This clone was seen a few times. The CDR3 DNA reads TGTGCCAGCTCACCACCGAACAGGGTGATCCACAATGAGCAGTTCTTC. As protein: CASSPPNRVIHNEQFF. The V and J genes are TRBV18 and TRBJ2-1; TRBD1 might be the D (6 bases). The CDR3 sequence is 16 residues long. V was clipped by 0 bases and J by 5 bases, with 14 bases between them. The germline V gene encodes CDR1 KGHSH and CDR2 LQKENI.

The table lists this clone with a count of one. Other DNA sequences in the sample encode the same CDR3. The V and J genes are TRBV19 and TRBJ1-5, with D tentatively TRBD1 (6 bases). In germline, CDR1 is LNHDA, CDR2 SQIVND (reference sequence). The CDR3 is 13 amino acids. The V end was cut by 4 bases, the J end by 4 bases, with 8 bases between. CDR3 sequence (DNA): TGTGCCAGTAGTACTGACAGGAATCAGCCCCAGCATTTT. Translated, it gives CASSTDRNQPQHF.

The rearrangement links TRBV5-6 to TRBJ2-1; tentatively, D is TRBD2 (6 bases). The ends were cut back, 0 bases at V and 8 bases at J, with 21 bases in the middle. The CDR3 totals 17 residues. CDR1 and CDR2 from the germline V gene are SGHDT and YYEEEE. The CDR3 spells CASSLALAGYGGDEQFF. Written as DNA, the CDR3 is TGTGCCAGCAGCTTGGCCTTGGCGGGATACGGAGGTGATGAGCAGTTCTTC.